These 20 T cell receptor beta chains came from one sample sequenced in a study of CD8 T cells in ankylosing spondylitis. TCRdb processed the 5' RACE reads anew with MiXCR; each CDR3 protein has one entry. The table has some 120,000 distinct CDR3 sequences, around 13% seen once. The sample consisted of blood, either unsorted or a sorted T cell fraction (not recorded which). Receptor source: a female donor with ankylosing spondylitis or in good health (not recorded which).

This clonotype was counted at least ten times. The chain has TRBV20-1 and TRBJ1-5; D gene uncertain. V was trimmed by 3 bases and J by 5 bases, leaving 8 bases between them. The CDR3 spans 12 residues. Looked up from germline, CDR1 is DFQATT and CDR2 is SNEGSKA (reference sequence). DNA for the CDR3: TGCAGTGCTAGCGTGGCAGATCAGCCCCAGCATTTT. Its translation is CSASVADQPQHF.

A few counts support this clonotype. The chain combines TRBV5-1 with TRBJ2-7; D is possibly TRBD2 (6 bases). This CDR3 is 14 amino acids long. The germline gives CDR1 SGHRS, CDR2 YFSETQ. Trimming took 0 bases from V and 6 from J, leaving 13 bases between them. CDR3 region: CASSLASSGGEQYF. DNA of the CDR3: TGCGCCAGCAGCTTGGCATCTTCCGGGGGCGAGCAGTACTTC.

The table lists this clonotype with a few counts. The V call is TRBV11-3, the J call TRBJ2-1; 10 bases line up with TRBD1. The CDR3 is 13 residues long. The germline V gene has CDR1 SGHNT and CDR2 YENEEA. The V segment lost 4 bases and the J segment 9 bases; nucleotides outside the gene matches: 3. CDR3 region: CASSWTGGREQFF. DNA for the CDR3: TGTGCCAGCAGCTGGACAGGGGGTCGTGAGCAGTTCTTC.

CDR3: CASSLAFYEQYF. CDR3 nucleotides: TGCGCCAGCAGCTTGGCCTTCTACGAGCAGTACTTC. The chain joins TRBV5-1 to TRBJ2-7; D remains unclear. Deletions cut 0 bases from V and 3 bases from J, with 4 bases between. CDR3 length equals 12 residues. The V gene's germline CDR1 is SGHRS and CDR2 YFSETQ.

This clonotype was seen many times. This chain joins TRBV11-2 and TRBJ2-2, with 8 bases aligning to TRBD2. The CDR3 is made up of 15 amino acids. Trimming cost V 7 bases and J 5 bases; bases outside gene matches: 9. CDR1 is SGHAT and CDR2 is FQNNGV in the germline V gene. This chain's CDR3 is CASTYPASGTGELFF. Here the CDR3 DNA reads TGTGCCAGCACTTACCCGGCTAGCGGGACCGGGGAGCTGTTTTTT.

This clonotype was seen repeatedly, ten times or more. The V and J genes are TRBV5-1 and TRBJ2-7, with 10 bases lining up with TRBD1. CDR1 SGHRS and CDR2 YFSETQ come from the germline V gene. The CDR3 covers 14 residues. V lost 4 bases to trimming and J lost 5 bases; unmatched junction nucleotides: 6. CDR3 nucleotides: TGCGCCAGCAGCCGAGGACAGGGGGGCAACGAGCAGTACTTC. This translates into CASSRGQGGNEQYF. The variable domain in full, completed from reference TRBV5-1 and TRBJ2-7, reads KAGVTQTPRYLIKTRGQQVTLSCSPISGHRSVSWYQQTPGQGLQFLFEYFSETQRNKGNFPGRFSGRQFSNSRSEMNVSTLELGDSALYLCASSRGQGGNEQYFGPGTRLTVT.

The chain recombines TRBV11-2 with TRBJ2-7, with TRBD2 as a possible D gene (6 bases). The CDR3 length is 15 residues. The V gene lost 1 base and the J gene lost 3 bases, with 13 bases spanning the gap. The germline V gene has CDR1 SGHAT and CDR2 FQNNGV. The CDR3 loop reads CASSLGLEGYYEQYF. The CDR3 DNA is TGTGCCAGCAGCTTAGGGTTGGAGGGATACTACGAGCAGTACTTC.

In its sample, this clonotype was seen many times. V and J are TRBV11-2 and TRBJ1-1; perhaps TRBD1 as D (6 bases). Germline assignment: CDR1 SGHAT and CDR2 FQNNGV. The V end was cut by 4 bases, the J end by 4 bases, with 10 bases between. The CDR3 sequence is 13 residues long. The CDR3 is CASSWGGATEAFF. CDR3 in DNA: TGTGCCAGCAGCTGGGGGGGGGCCACTGAAGCTTTCTTT.

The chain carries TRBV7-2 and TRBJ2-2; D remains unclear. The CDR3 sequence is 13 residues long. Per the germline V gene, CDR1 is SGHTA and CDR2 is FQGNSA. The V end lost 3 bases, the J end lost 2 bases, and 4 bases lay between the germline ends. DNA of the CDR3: TGTGCCAGCAGCTTCGTCAACACCGGGGAGCTGTTTTTT. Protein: CASSFVNTGELFF.

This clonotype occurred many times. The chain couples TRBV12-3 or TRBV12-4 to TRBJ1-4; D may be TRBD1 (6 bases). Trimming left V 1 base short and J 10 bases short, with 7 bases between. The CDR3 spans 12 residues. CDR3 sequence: CASSLEQGKLFF. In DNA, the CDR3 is TGTGCCAGCAGTTTAGAACAGGGAAAACTGTTTTTT.

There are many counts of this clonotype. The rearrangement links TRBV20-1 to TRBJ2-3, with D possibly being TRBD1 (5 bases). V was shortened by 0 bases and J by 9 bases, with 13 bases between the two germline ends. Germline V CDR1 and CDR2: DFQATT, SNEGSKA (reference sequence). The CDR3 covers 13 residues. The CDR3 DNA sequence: TGCAGTGCTAGAGATCAGGGCAACCCCACGCAGTATTTT. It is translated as CSARDQGNPTQYF.

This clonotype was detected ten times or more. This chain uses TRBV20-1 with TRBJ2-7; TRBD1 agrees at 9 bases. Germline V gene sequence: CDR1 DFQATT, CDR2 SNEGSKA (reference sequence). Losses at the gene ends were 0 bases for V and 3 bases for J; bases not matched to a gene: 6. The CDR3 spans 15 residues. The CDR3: CSARDQGQGFYEQYF. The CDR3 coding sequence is TGCAGTGCTAGAGATCAGGGACAGGGCTTCTACGAGCAGTACTTC.

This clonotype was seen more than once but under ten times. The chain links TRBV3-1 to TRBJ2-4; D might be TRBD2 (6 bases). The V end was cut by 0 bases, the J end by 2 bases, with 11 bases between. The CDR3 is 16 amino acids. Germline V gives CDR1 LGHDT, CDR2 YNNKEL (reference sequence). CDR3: CASSQEPGRPKNIQYF. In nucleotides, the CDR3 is TGTGCCAGCAGCCAAGAACCAGGGAGGCCCAAAAACATTCAGTACTTC.

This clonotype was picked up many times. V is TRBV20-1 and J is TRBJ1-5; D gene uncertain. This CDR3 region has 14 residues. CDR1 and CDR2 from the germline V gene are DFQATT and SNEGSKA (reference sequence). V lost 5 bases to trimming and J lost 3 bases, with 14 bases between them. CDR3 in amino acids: CSAGRTGNNQPQHF. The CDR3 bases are TGCAGTGCTGGTAGGACGGGTAACAATCAGCCCCAGCATTTT.

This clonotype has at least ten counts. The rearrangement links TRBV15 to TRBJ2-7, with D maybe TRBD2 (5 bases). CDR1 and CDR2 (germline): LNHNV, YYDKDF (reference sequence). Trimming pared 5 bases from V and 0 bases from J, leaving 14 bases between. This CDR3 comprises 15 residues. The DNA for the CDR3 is TGTGCCACCAGCGCGTCGAGGGAGCACTCCTACGAGCAGTACTTC. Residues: CATSASREHSYEQYF.

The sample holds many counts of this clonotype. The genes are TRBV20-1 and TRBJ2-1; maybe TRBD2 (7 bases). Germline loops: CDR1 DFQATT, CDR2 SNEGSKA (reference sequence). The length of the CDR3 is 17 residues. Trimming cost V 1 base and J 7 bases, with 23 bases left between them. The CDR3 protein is CSARVRGKAGVVNEQFF. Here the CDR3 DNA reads TGCAGTGCTAGAGTCAGGGGCAAGGCGGGGGTTGTAAATGAGCAGTTCTTC.

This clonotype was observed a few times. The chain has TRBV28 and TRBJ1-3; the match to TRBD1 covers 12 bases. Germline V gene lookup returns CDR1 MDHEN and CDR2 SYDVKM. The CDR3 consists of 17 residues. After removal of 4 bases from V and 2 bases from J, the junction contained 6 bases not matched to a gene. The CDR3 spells CASSSGQGAPAGNTIYF. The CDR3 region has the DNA TGTGCCAGCAGTTCGGGACAGGGGGCGCCTGCTGGAAACACCATATATTTT.

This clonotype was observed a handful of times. Here the CDR3 DNA reads TGTGCCACCAGCACGGGACAGGGGGTCACTGAAGCTTTCTTT. Its translation is CATSTGQGVTEAFF. The V call is TRBV15, the J call TRBJ1-1; the match to TRBD1 covers 11 bases. In germline, CDR1 is LNHNV, CDR2 YYDKDF (reference sequence). V dropped 4 bases and J dropped 4; count of bases not matched to a gene: 2. The CDR3 totals 14 residues.

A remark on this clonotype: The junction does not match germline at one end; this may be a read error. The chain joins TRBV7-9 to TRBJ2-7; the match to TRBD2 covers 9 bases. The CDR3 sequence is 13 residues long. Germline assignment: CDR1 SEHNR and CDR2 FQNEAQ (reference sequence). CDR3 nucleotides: TGTGCCAGCAGCACGGGACTAGCTGGCGAGCAGTGCTTC. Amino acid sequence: CASSTGLAGEQCF.

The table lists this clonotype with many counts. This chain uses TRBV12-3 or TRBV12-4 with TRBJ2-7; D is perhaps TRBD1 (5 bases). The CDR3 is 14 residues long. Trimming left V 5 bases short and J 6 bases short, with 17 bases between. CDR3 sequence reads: CASSHGQILAEQYF. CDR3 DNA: TGTGCCAGCAGTCACGGACAAATCCTGGCCGAGCAGTACTTC.